Detailed here is one T cell receptor (beta chain). The data stem from a study of blood T cell repertoires in COVID-19. Using immunoSEQ multiplex PCR, the repertoire was profiled, and TCRdb retains in-frame clones only, with some absent. The table shows about 76,000 clones, with around 80% occurring only once. Germline CDR1 SGHDN, CDR2 FVKESK. The V end was cut by 1 base, the J end by 5 bases, with 7 bases between. The CDR3 has 13 amino acids. Sequencing was performed on peripheral blood. This receptor was obtained from a woman aged 55 to 70 with acute or convalescent COVID-19. The V gene is TRBV14, the J gene TRBJ2-3; D is perhaps TRBD2 (6 bases). The CDR3 nucleotides read TGTGCCAGCAGCCAAGTGGGGGGAGATACGCAGTATTTT. Translation gives CASSQVGGDTQYF.